The next 20 T cell receptor beta chains were all read from a single sample in a study of blood T cells in healthy people across ages (dated by TCRdb to the mid-2010s). The receptor library was made with 5' RACE. Sequencing relied on an Illumina HiSeq 2500. A second PCR of roughly 6 to 12 cycles was performed with a sample-barcoded 5' primer and a J-beta primer mix. TCRdb reprocessed the public reads (quality trimming at Q25 with fastp, clone calling with MiXCR) and kept in-frame beta chains. Duplicate CDR3 protein sequences are folded into a single record with the most common DNA and genes. For this sample there are hundreds of thousands of distinct CDR3 sequences; about 30% appear just once. The biggest ten clones account for less than 20% of the sample. The sample was blood. Source of these receptors: a woman older than 75 in good health. Donor details come from another sample of the same person, matched by shared clones.

This clonotype has at least ten counts. The chain joins TRBV29-1 to TRBJ1-2; TRBD1 is a possible D gene (6 bases). The V end lost 3 bases, the J end lost 5 bases, and 13 bases lay between the germline ends. The CDR3 contains 13 residues. Per germline, CDR1 SQVTM and CDR2 ANQGSEA. The CDR3: CSVDQQGMYGYTF. CDR3 coding DNA: TGCAGCGTTGATCAGCAGGGGATGTATGGCTACACCTTC.

This clonotype appeared many times. This chain joins TRBV2 and TRBJ2-5, with no clear D. V was shortened by 3 bases and J by 5 bases, with 13 bases between the two germline ends. This CDR3 spans 14 amino acids. From germline, CDR1 is SNHLY and CDR2 FYNNEI. The DNA of the CDR3 is TGTGCCAGCAGTGACGGCGGTACGGACGAGACCCAGTACTTC. This codes for CASSDGGTDETQYF.

The rearrangement links TRBV14 to TRBJ2-7; D not resolved. Germline loops: CDR1 SGHDN, CDR2 FVKESK. Trimming shortened V by 1 base and J by 7 bases, and 11 bases separated the two germline ends. The CDR3 is 13 residues long. The CDR3 spells CASSQVLGTEQYF. In DNA, the CDR3 is TGTGCCAGCAGCCAAGTGCTGGGAACTGAGCAGTACTTC.

V is TRBV20-1 and J is TRBJ1-2; D is ambiguous. Per the germline V gene, CDR1 is DFQATT and CDR2 is SNEGSKA (reference sequence). The CDR3 is made up of 11 amino acids. Trimming pared 3 bases from V and 6 bases from J, leaving 8 bases between. CDR3 loop: CSASRPDGYTF. CDR3 bases: TGCAGTGCTAGTAGACCCGATGGCTACACCTTC.

This clonotype was picked up a small number of times. The genes are TRBV5-1 and TRBJ1-1; D uncertain. V was clipped by 2 bases and J by 2 bases, with 10 bases between them. The CDR3 consists of 14 residues. The germline V gene encodes CDR1 SGHRS and CDR2 YFSETQ. CDR3 DNA: TGCGCCAGCAGCTTTGGGAATTCAAACACTGAAGCTTTCTTT. It yields the protein CASSFGNSNTEAFF.

Remarks on this clonotype: A much larger clonotype is one base distant, so this may be a read error. This chain uses TRBV11-3 with TRBJ2-1; 7 bases map to TRBD2. Germline V CDR1 and CDR2: SGHNT, YENEEA. V gave up 0 bases and J gave up 13 bases; unmatched junction bases: 9. CDR3 length equals 14 residues. The CDR3 nucleotides read TGTGCCAGCAGCTTAGATCCGGCGCGGGAGACCCAGTTCTTC. This codes for CASSLDPARETQFF. Together with reference TRBV11-3 and TRBJ2-1, the CDR3 gives the full variable domain: EAGVVQSPRYKIIEKKQPVAFWCNPISGHNTLYWYLQNLGQGPELLIRYENEEAVDDSQLPKDRFSAERLKGVDSTLKIQPAELGDSAVYLCASSLDPARETQFFGPGTRLTVL.

This clonotype was detected ten times or more. V is TRBV6-5 and J is TRBJ1-1; 10 nucleotides agree with TRBD1. The CDR3 runs to 13 residues. J lost 5 bases, V lost 10 bases, and 7 bases had no gene match. CDR1 is MNHEY and CDR2 is SVGAGI in the germline V gene. CDR3 amino acids: CATKDRGETEAFF. The DNA for the CDR3 is TGTGCCACCAAGGACAGGGGGGAGACTGAAGCTTTCTTT.

The chain employs TRBV29-1 and TRBJ2-5, with TRBD1 identical over 9 bases. Matching the DNA end better, TRBJ2-7 makes the J call doubtful. This CDR3 is 12 amino acids long. Germline V CDR1 and CDR2: SQVTM, ANQGSEA. The CDR3 nucleotides are TGCAGCGCCGGACAGGGGAGATACGAGCAGTACTTC. This gives the protein CSAGQGRYEQYF.

This clonotype was seen at least ten times. This chain joins TRBV12-3 or TRBV12-4 and TRBJ1-2; D is undetermined. The CDR3 has 15 amino acids. V was pared by 1 base and J by 0 bases, with 9 bases between. In DNA form, the CDR3 reads TGTGCCAGCAGTTTAGTTCGAGCTACTAACTATGGCTACACCTTC. This gives the protein CASSLVRATNYGYTF.

This clonotype occurred a few times. The chain links TRBV7-2 to TRBJ2-7; tentatively, D is TRBD2 (6 bases). Germline V gene lookup returns CDR1 SGHTA and CDR2 FQGNSA. The CDR3 runs to 13 residues. Trimming removed 6 bases from V and 1 base from J, with 10 bases in between. The DNA for the CDR3 is TGTGCCAGCAGGCTAGCGCAGTCCTACGAGCAGTACTTC. It yields the protein CASRLAQSYEQYF.

Points on this clonotype: A much bigger clone sits one base away, suggesting this may be a read error. This sequence joins TRBV19 and TRBJ2-3; weak D call: TRBD1 (5 bases). The J call is in doubt because the DNA end fits TRBJ1-5 better. This CDR3 region has 16 residues. From germline, CDR1 is LNHDA and CDR2 SQIVND (reference sequence). CDR3 region: CASSIGRQKITDTQHF. CDR3 in DNA: TGTGCCAGTAGTATCGGCAGACAGAAGATCACAGATACGCAGCATTTT.

This clonotype was counted many times. The chain employs TRBV6-2 or TRBV6-3 and TRBJ2-3, with a tentative D call TRBD1 (6 bases). Trimming cost V 7 bases and J 2 bases, with 13 bases left between them. Germline V gives CDR1 MNHEY, CDR2 SVGEGT. The CDR3 length is 14 residues. The CDR3 coding sequence is TGTGCCAGCACAGGGGACGCGATCACAGATACGCAGTATTTT. Translating gives CASTGDAITDTQYF.

Turning to this clonotype: A clone one base away is much larger, so this may be a read error. The genes are TRBV6-1 and TRBJ1-2; D is uncertain. CDR1 and CDR2 from the germline V gene are MNHNS and SASEGT. V dropped 4 bases and J dropped 4 bases, with 10 bases sitting between them. This CDR3 has 13 amino acids. The CDR3 here is CASSGSESYGYTF. The CDR3 nucleotides read TGTGCCAGCAGTGGATCCGAGAGCTATGGCTACACCTTC.

This clonotype showed up many times. The chain links TRBV6-5 to TRBJ1-1, with D uncertain. V dropped 6 bases and J dropped 6 bases, with 14 bases sitting between them. This CDR3 is built from 13 residues. Germline CDR1 MNHEY, CDR2 SVGAGI. CDR3 sequence reads: CASSPALQPEAFF. CDR3 nucleotides: TGTGCCAGCAGCCCCGCGCTACAACCTGAAGCTTTCTTT.

This clonotype was detected ten times or more. The V and J genes are TRBV24-1 and TRBJ2-5, with unresolved D. Trimming took off 4 bases at V and 4 bases at J, with 12 bases between the two ends. The CDR3 is 14 amino acids. Per germline, CDR1 KGHDR and CDR2 SFDVKD. The CDR3 protein is CATSDPLRRETQYF. The CDR3 DNA follows: TGTGCCACCAGTGACCCACTGAGACGAGAGACCCAGTACTTC.

This clonotype was counted many times. The chain couples TRBV11-2 to TRBJ2-7, with 13 bases identical to TRBD2. CDR1 and CDR2 from the germline V gene are SGHAT and FQNNGV. With V trimmed by 5 bases and J by 7 bases, 8 bases remained unmatched. CDR3 length equals 15 residues. CDR3 in amino acids: CASSPGLAGVWEQYF. CDR3 nucleotides: TGTGCCAGCAGCCCTGGACTAGCGGGGGTGTGGGAGCAGTACTTC.

To note about this clonotype: An end of the junction differs from the germline gene, which may be a read error. The DNA for the CDR3 is TGTGCCAGCAGCTTATTGGGGACTAATGAAAAACGGTTTTTT. This codes for CASSLLGTNEKRFF. This chain links TRBV11-2 with TRBJ1-4; D might be TRBD1 (5 bases). CDR1 SGHAT and CDR2 FQNNGV come from the germline V gene. The CDR3 runs to 14 residues.

The chain uses TRBV6-2 or TRBV6-3 and TRBJ1-2; D gene uncertain. Germline CDR1 is MNHEY and CDR2 is SVGEGT. V lost 6 bases, J lost 1 base, and 9 bases lay in between. The CDR3 extends over 13 amino acids. The CDR3 loop reads CASRSDLNYGYTF. The CDR3 nucleotides read TGTGCCAGCAGGTCGGACCTTAACTATGGCTACACCTTC.

This chain uses TRBV10-3 with TRBJ2-2; D call uncertain. The length of the CDR3 is 14 residues. Germline V gives CDR1 ENHRY, CDR2 SYGVKD. Trimming shortened V by 2 bases and J by 3 bases, and 7 bases separated the two germline ends. The CDR3 coding sequence is TGTGCCATCAGTGAGGGGTATGACACCGGGGAGCTGTTTTTT. It specifies CAISEGYDTGELFF.

This clonotype was seen repeatedly, ten times or more. The chain combines TRBV6-5 with TRBJ2-1, with TRBD2 matching 9 bases. The trim removed 5 bases at V and 5 bases at J, leaving 7 bases unmatched. CDR1 and CDR2 (germline): MNHEY, SVGAGI. This CDR3 has 15 amino acids. In nucleotides, the CDR3 is TGTGCCAGCAGTCCCGGACTAGCGCTGAACAATGAGCAGTTCTTC. Translating it yields CASSPGLALNNEQFF.